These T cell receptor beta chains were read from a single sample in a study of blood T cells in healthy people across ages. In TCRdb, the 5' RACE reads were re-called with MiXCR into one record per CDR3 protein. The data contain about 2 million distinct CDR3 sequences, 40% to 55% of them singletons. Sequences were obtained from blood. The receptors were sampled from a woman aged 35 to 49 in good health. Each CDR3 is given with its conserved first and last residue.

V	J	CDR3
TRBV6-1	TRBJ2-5	CASEDRVGYVTQYF
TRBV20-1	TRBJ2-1	CSARATGYSYNEQFF
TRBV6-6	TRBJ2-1	CASSYTAVPSYNEQFF
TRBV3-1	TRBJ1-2	CASSSSGTDDNYGYTF
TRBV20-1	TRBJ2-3	CSVLIGTGDSTDTQYF
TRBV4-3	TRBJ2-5	CASSQDLTGSSLGTQYF
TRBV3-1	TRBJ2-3	CASSQRVRRTDTQYF
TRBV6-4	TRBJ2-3	CASAPDRGTDTQYF
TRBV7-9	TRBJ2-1	CASSRPTSPYNEQFF
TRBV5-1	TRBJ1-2	CASSSNRDSSYGYTF
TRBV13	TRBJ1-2	CASSGQGKVGGYTF